This T cell receptor beta chain stems from a study of regulatory T cells in long-lasting Graves disease. Broader study findings: Persistent Graves' cases showed lower TCR diversity than newly diagnosed cases.

For TCR beta, libraries came from iRepertoire HTBI primers and Arm-PCR of CDR3 regions. TCRdb processed the multiplex PCR reads anew with MiXCR; each CDR3 protein has one entry. The table records just over 600,000 distinct CDR3 sequences, around 15% of them present only once. Time point reported: newly diagnosed GD, antithyroid drugs for less than 3 months. The TCR library was made from RNA that had been extracted from PBMCs in TRIzol. An approximately 10-milliliter sample of peripheral blood was drawn into EDTA tubes. The CDR3 spans 15 residues. The germline V gene has CDR1 SEHNR and CDR2 FQNEAQ (reference sequence). This clonotype was seen more than once but under ten times. Its antigen is currently unknown. The data were also submitted as part of a second study, on T cells in Graves' hyperthyroidism and ophthalmopathy.

The sequences come from peripheral blood mononuclear cells (PBMCs), collected at new diagnosis, from a patient treated with antithyroid drugs. This receptor was obtained from a woman in her thirties with Graves disease. The chain uses TRBV7-9 and TRBJ2-1, with D perhaps TRBD2 (6 bases). The assigned J gene may be wrong: the sequence end matches TRBJ2-5 better. CDR3 sequence (DNA): TGTGCCAGCAGCTTAGTGGCGGGAAAGGGGGAGACCCAGTACTTC. Protein: CASSLVAGKGETQYF.